The 31 T cell receptor beta chains in this list originate from one sample, sequenced in a study of blood T cell repertoires in COVID-19. This table comes from immunoSEQ multiplex PCR, and its TCRdb copy is limited to in-frame clones, with some not included. The sample carries some 110,000 clones, 60% to 80% recorded once. Material for sequencing was peripheral blood. The source of these receptors is a man older than 75 with COVID-19, enrolled during active disease.

V usage is TRBV5-4 and J usage is TRBJ2-5, with D possibly TRBD1 on 6 matching bases. Trimming removed 0 bases at V and 4 bases at J, with 10 bases between. Germline V gene data show CDR1 as SGHNT and CDR2 as YYREEE (reference sequence). The CDR3 covers 14 residues. The CDR3 DNA reads TGTGCCAGCAGCTTGGCCGGCAGGGGAGAGACCCAGTACTTC. It translates to CASSLAGRGETQYF.

The chain couples TRBV10-1 to TRBJ2-7; D may be TRBD2 (8 bases). This CDR3 is 22 amino acids long. The germline V gene encodes CDR1 WNHNN and CDR2 SYGVQD (reference sequence). Trimming left V 0 bases short and J 0 bases short, with 30 bases between. The CDR3 nucleotides are TGCGCCAGCAGTGAGTCGAACAGGGGTGGCGGGAGGAACCCTAAGCACTCCTACGAGCAGTACTTC. Protein product: CASSESNRGGGRNPKHSYEQYF.

V usage is TRBV10-3 and J usage is TRBJ1-1, with 7 bases lining up with TRBD1. CDR3 length equals 14 residues. Trimming removed 4 bases from V and 3 bases from J; junction bases left unmatched: 5. CDR1 is ENHRY and CDR2 is SYGVKD in the germline V gene. CDR3 nucleotide sequence: TGTGCCATCAGTGCCCGAGACAGGGACACTGAAGCTTTCTTT. This sequence encodes CAISARDRDTEAFF.

CDR3 sequence: CASSSLGKANSGELFF. As DNA, the CDR3 is TGTGCCAGCAGTAGTCTAGGAAAAGCTAACTCCGGGGAGCTGTTTTTT. The V call is TRBV5-4, the J call TRBJ2-2, with D unclear. This CDR3 has 16 amino acids. V lost 5 bases and J 6 bases, leaving 20 bases between the germline ends. Germline CDR1 reads SGHNT; CDR2 reads YYREEE (reference sequence).

This clone has more than one count but fewer than ten. V usage is TRBV6-5 and J usage is TRBJ1-4; D is perhaps TRBD1 (6 bases). The CDR3 totals 12 residues. Germline assignment: CDR1 MNHEY and CDR2 SVGAGI. V was pared by 11 bases and J by 3 bases, with 10 bases between. CDR3 amino acids: CAAGAPNEKLFF. In DNA, the CDR3 is TGTGCCGCGGGGGCACCTAATGAAAAACTGTTTTTT.

V is TRBV2 and J is TRBJ2-2, with 12 positions matching TRBD2. The ends lost 4 bases at V and 1 base at J; junction bases unmatched: 1. The CDR3 sequence is 16 residues long. CDR1 is SNHLY, CDR2 FYNNEI, per germline. The CDR3 DNA follows: TGTGCCAGCAGTGTGGGACTAGCGGGGAACACCGGGGAGCTGTTTTTT. This codes for CASSVGLAGNTGELFF.

This clone was detected a few times. The chain recombines TRBV24-1 with TRBJ2-7; possible D gene TRBD1, 6 bases. This CDR3 region has 14 residues. V was trimmed by 2 bases and J by 3 bases, leaving 10 bases between them. Germline CDR1 and CDR2: KGHDR and SFDVKD. Here the CDR3 DNA reads TGTGCCACCAGTGATTCTACAGGGATCTACGAGCAGTACTTC. The encoded protein is CATSDSTGIYEQYF.

This chain uses TRBV28 with TRBJ2-1; possible D gene TRBD2, 6 bases. Deletions cut 6 bases from V and 10 bases from J, with 10 bases between. The CDR3 has 11 residues. CDR1 is MDHEN, CDR2 SYDVKM, per germline. The CDR3 region is CASRRDLEQFF. The CDR3 DNA follows: TGTGCCAGCAGGCGGGACTTAGAGCAGTTCTTC.

The J gene is TRBJ2-7, the V gene TRBV2, with 10 bases identical to TRBD2. This CDR3 spans 15 amino acids. V gave up 6 bases and J gave up 5 bases; unmatched junction bases: 10. Germline V gene data show CDR1 as SNHLY and CDR2 as FYNNEI. The CDR3 reads CASSALAGEAHEQYF. The CDR3 DNA is TGTGCCAGCAGCGCTCTAGCGGGAGAGGCCCACGAGCAGTACTTC.

This clone was detected only a few times. The chain carries TRBV4-3 and TRBJ2-3, with TRBD2 matching over 12 bases. Per germline, CDR1 LGHNA and CDR2 YSLEER. This CDR3 comprises 20 residues. The trim removed 5 bases at V and 6 bases at J, leaving 21 bases unmatched. CDR3 nucleotide sequence: TGCGCCAGCAGCACCGATAGAGGGCTAGCGGGAGGGCCGGGAAGCGATACGCAGTATTTT. It translates to CASSTDRGLAGGPGSDTQYF.

V and J are TRBV28 and TRBJ1-2; D gene ambiguous. This CDR3 is 13 amino acids long. Germline V gene lookup returns CDR1 MDHEN and CDR2 SYDVKM. The V and J ends lost 7 bases and 2 bases respectively, with 11 bases between them. CDR3 region: CASKVTSNYGYTF. CDR3 in DNA: TGTGCCAGCAAAGTTACGAGCAACTATGGCTACACCTTC.

The chain is built from TRBV3-1 (or the pseudogene TRBV3-2) and TRBJ2-5; D ambiguous. The V end lost 4 bases, the J end lost 4 bases, and 7 bases lay between the germline ends. The germline gives CDR1 LGHDT, CDR2 YNNKEL (reference sequence). CDR3 length equals 12 residues. The CDR3 sequence is CASSPRRETQYF. The DNA for the CDR3 is TGTGCCAGCAGCCCGCGGAGAGAGACCCAGTACTTC.

The rearrangement uses TRBV7-3 and TRBJ2-1, with 7 bases fitting TRBD2. V was clipped by 5 bases and J by 2 bases; unmatched bases: 6. The CDR3 loop spans 15 amino acids. The germline CDR1 and CDR2 sequences are SGHTA and FQGTGA. The CDR3 DNA reads as TGTGCCAGCAGCCTTAGCGGGCAAGCCTACAATGAGCAGTTCTTC. Amino acid sequence: CASSLSGQAYNEQFF.

The chain recombines TRBV4-2 with TRBJ1-2; the D is unclear. Germline loops: CDR1 LGHNA, CDR2 YNFKEQ. Trimming removed 2 bases at V and 8 bases at J, with 9 bases between. The CDR3 runs 12 residues. CDR3 residues: CASSQSPEGYTF. The CDR3 coding sequence is TGTGCCAGCAGCCAAAGCCCTGAGGGCTACACCTTC.

This clone was counted a few times. V gene TRBV25-1 combines with J gene TRBJ2-7; 8 bases are shared with TRBD1. V lost 6 bases, J lost 6 bases, and 10 bases stayed unmatched. CDR1 and CDR2 from the germline V gene are MGHDK and SYGVNS. The CDR3 is made up of 14 amino acids. DNA of the CDR3: TGTGCCAGCAGACCCACAGGGGGAATAGGCGAGCAGTACTTC. Amino acids: CASRPTGGIGEQYF.

This clone has a handful of counts. The CDR3 DNA is TGTGCCAGCAGTTTATCTAGCGGGAGTTTCAATGAGCAGTTCTTC. Its translation is CASSLSSGSFNEQFF. The genes are TRBV27 and TRBJ2-1, with TRBD2 identical over 9 bases. Germline V lookup: CDR1 MNHEY, CDR2 SMNVEV (reference sequence). V lost 0 bases, J lost 6 bases, and 3 bases stayed unmatched. This CDR3 has 15 amino acids.

This clone was detected a few times. J is TRBJ2-7 and V is TRBV21-1; the table names TRBD2, a call not compared with the DNA. TRBV21-1 is an annotated pseudogene. This CDR3 contains 15 residues. The DNA for the CDR3 is TGTGCCAGCAGCAAAGCGACTAGCGGTTCCTACGAGCAGTACTTC. Translation gives CASSKATSGSYEQYF.

V is TRBV5-4 and J is TRBJ2-6; D perhaps matches TRBD1 (5 bases). V lost 4 bases and J 2 bases, leaving 19 bases between the germline ends. The CDR3 runs to 18 residues. Germline-derived CDR1 and CDR2 are SGHNT and YYREEE (reference sequence). CDR3 DNA sequence: TGTGCCAGCAGCGGGCCGGACACCCGAAGGGCTGGGGCCAACGTCCTGACTTTC. The encoded protein is CASSGPDTRRAGANVLTF.

Comment on this clone: One end of the junction fails to match germline, which may point to a read error. This chain uses TRBV5-5 with TRBJ2-7; a possible D gene is TRBD2 (7 bases). From germline, CDR1 is SGHKS and CDR2 YYEKEE (reference sequence). There are 16 residues in the CDR3. CDR3 nucleotides: TGTGCCAGCAGTTTGGGGGGGACACCCACTATCTACGAGCAGTACTTC. This sequence encodes CASSLGGTPTIYEQYF.

V gene TRBV3-1 (or the pseudogene TRBV3-2) combines with J gene TRBJ2-7; D ambiguous. The CDR3 is made up of 12 amino acids. Germline lookup yields CDR1 LGHDT and CDR2 YNNKEL (reference sequence). The V end was cut by 1 base, the J end by 5 bases, with 6 bases between. The DNA of the CDR3 is TGTGCCAGCAGCCAAGTGAGGCACGAGCAGTACTTC. Amino acids: CASSQVRHEQYF.

This clone was observed a single time. This rearrangement joins TRBV10-3 to TRBJ2-7, with 11 bases that match TRBD1. With V trimmed by 7 bases and J by 7 bases, 9 bases remained unmatched. Germline values: CDR1 ENHRY, CDR2 SYGVKD. The CDR3 loop spans 14 amino acids. CDR3 DNA: TGTGCCATCAACTCTGAAGGGACAGGGGGTGAGCAGTACTTC. Translation gives CAINSEGTGGEQYF.

In the case of this clone: The junction departs from the called germline gene at one end, perhaps through a read error. This sequence joins TRBV9 and TRBJ1-2, with 8 bases lining up with TRBD1. The length of the CDR3 is 14 residues. Germline CDR1 reads SGDLS; CDR2 reads YYNGEE. CDR3 amino acids: CASSVDREGYGYIF. The CDR3 DNA follows: TGTGCCAGCAGCGTGGACAGGGAGGGCTATGGCTACATCTTC.

V gene TRBV7-9 combines with J gene TRBJ1-2, with 7 bases fitting TRBD1. Trimming took 8 bases from V and 0 from J; bases not matched to a gene: 15. The germline CDR1 and CDR2 sequences are SEHNR and FQNEAQ (reference sequence). This CDR3 has 17 residues. The CDR3 sequence is CASHPTTGELANYGYTF. The CDR3 nucleotides read TGTGCCAGCCACCCGACTACAGGGGAATTGGCTAACTATGGCTACACCTTC.

V usage is TRBV7-8 and J usage is TRBJ2-7, with 9 bases fitting TRBD1. With 5 bases clipped from V and 3 bases from J, the junction kept 14 bases outside the gene matches. Germline assignment: CDR1 SGHVS and CDR2 FQNEAQ. This CDR3 has 17 amino acids. CDR3 sequence reads: CASSPTGQGLSGYEQYF. For the CDR3, the DNA is TGTGCCAGCAGCCCTACCGGACAGGGGCTAAGTGGCTACGAGCAGTACTTC.

J is TRBJ1-1 and V is TRBV11-2; D ambiguous. The CDR3 sequence is 14 residues long. Germline V gene data show CDR1 as SGHAT and CDR2 as FQNNGV. V lost 0 bases and J lost 3, with 8 bases in between. The CDR3: CASSLDGSYTEAFF. Written as DNA, the CDR3 is TGTGCCAGCAGCTTAGACGGTTCCTACACTGAAGCTTTCTTT. The full variable domain, with the rest looked up from reference TRBV11-2 and TRBJ1-1, is EAGVAQSPRYKIIEKRQSVAFWCNPISGHATLYWYQQILGQGPKLLIQFQNNGVVDDSQLPKDRFSAERLKGVDSTLKIQPAKLEDSAVYLCASSLDGSYTEAFFGQGTRLTVV.

This clone came up once. The chain has TRBV28 and TRBJ2-3; 9 bases are a match to TRBD2. The germline V gene has CDR1 MDHEN and CDR2 SYDVKM. V shed 5 bases, J shed 0 bases, and the junction held 6 bases outside the gene matches. The CDR3 is 16 amino acids. The CDR3 is CASSLRTSVSTDTQYF. DNA of the CDR3: TGTGCCAGCAGTCTGAGGACTAGCGTTAGCACAGATACGCAGTATTTT.

This clone appeared once. This rearrangement joins TRBV9 to TRBJ2-3; the D gene is possibly TRBD1 (6 bases). CDR3 length: 15 residues. The V end lost 5 bases, the J end lost 0 bases, and 13 bases lay between the germline ends. Germline V lookup: CDR1 SGDLS, CDR2 YYNGEE. The CDR3 here is CASREQGLSTDTQYF. CDR3 sequence (DNA): TGTGCCAGCAGGGAACAGGGTCTAAGCACAGATACGCAGTATTTT.

This clone was observed at least ten times. The chain has TRBV27 and TRBJ2-7, with TRBD1 matching over 8 bases. CDR1 and CDR2 from the germline V gene are MNHEY and SMNVEV (reference sequence). CDR3 size: 14 residues. V trimming: 7 bases; J trimming: 4 bases; junction bases outside the gene matches: 9. The CDR3 here is CASNPTGEGYEQYF. CDR3 DNA: TGTGCCAGCAACCCGACAGGGGAAGGTTACGAGCAGTACTTC.

This chain joins TRBV7-3 and TRBJ2-5; 10 bases are shared with TRBD2. Germline values: CDR1 SGHTA, CDR2 FQGTGA. Unmatched junction bases numbered 4, after V lost 2 bases and J lost 1 base. The CDR3 extends over 16 amino acids. Here the CDR3 reads CASSLAAGGLQETQYF. The CDR3 DNA follows: TGTGCCAGCAGCTTAGCAGCGGGAGGGCTCCAAGAGACCCAGTACTTC.

This clone was counted many times. V is TRBV28 and J is TRBJ1-5; TRBD1 aligns across 7 bases. The CDR3 covers 16 residues. In germline, CDR1 is MDHEN, CDR2 SYDVKM. The junction had 7 bases not matched to a gene; V was cut back by 5 bases and J by 0 bases. The DNA of the CDR3 is TGTGCCAGCAGTATTACAGGGGCGTATAGCAATCAGCCCCAGCATTTT. Translation gives CASSITGAYSNQPQHF.

This clone appeared a few times. J is TRBJ1-2 and V is TRBV10-3, with D possibly matching TRBD1 (5 bases). CDR3 size: 14 residues. Per the germline V gene, CDR1 is ENHRY and CDR2 is SYGVKD. V lost 3 bases to trimming and J lost 0 bases, with 8 bases between them. The CDR3 sequence: CAISDGGANYGYTF. In DNA, the CDR3 is TGTGCCATCAGTGACGGGGGGGCTAACTATGGCTACACCTTC.